Below, 27 T cell receptor beta chains from the same sample are listed, as sequenced in a study of blood T cell repertoires in COVID-19. The protocol was immunoSEQ multiplex PCR, while the TCRdb copy is restricted to in-frame clones and leaves out a portion. The repertoire has 77,000 or so clones, approximately 79% of them found once; the top ten carry about 2.5%. Specimen: peripheral blood. The receptors shown here come from a human donor with acute or convalescent COVID-19. The donor label of this sample is uncertain.

V and J are TRBV29-1 and TRBJ2-1, with TRBD1 matching over 9 bases. V trimming: 6 bases; J trimming: 0 bases; junction bases outside the gene matches: 9. The CDR3 spans 16 residues. Per the germline V gene, CDR1 is SQVTM and CDR2 is ANQGSEA. CDR3 amino acids: CSVRAGTGSSYNEQFF. Written as DNA, the CDR3 is TGCAGCGTACGTGCCGGGACAGGGAGCTCCTACAATGAGCAGTTCTTC.

The chain has TRBV27 and TRBJ1-1; 7 bases fit TRBD1. J was trimmed by 2 bases and V by 5 bases; bases with no gene match: 8. The CDR3 spans 15 residues. Germline V gene sequence: CDR1 MNHEY, CDR2 SMNVEV (reference sequence). Here the CDR3 reads CASSAAGTVNTEAFF. For the CDR3, the DNA is TGTGCCAGCAGTGCCGCCGGGACAGTAAACACTGAAGCTTTCTTT.

This clone was observed a handful of times. The chain links TRBV7-3 to TRBJ2-1; 12 bases agree with TRBD2. Germline V gives CDR1 SGHTA, CDR2 FQGTGA. The V segment lost 2 bases and the J segment 7 bases; nucleotides outside the gene matches: 6. The CDR3 totals 16 residues. The CDR3 spells CASSLSRTSGANEQFF. The CDR3 DNA follows: TGTGCCAGCAGCTTATCTCGGACTAGCGGGGCAAATGAGCAGTTCTTC.

The chain couples TRBV2 to TRBJ1-5, with 9 positions matching TRBD1. CDR3 length equals 14 residues. V lost 5 bases to trimming and J lost 6 bases; unmatched junction nucleotides: 5. Germline V gene sequence: CDR1 SNHLY, CDR2 FYNNEI. CDR3 DNA sequence: TGTGCCAGCAGTCCAACAGGGGGCCGTCAGCCCCAGCATTTT. Encoded protein: CASSPTGGRQPQHF.

This clone was detected only a few times. The chain recombines TRBV11-1 with TRBJ2-7, with 9 bases identical to TRBD1. Germline loops: CDR1 SGHAT, CDR2 FQDESV (reference sequence). This CDR3 has 13 residues. Trimming cost V 5 bases and J 6 bases; bases outside gene matches: 5. The CDR3 sequence: CASSLQGAAEQYF. The CDR3 nucleotides read TGTGCCAGCAGCCTACAGGGGGCGGCCGAGCAGTACTTC.

V is TRBV6-4 and J is TRBJ2-7, with 7 bases aligning to TRBD2. Germline CDR1 MRHNA, CDR2 SNTAGT. J was trimmed by 3 bases and V by 4 bases; bases with no gene match: 9. The length of the CDR3 is 15 residues. The CDR3, as DNA: TGTGCCAGCAGTGCCCCACTAGCGATGGTCTACGAGCAGTACTTC. Residues: CASSAPLAMVYEQYF.

The rearrangement links TRBV4-2 to TRBJ2-1; 10 bases are shared with TRBD2. Germline trimming cut 1 base from V and 8 bases from J; bases unmatched to any gene: 5. This CDR3 is built from 15 residues. CDR1 and CDR2 from the germline V gene are LGHNA and YNFKEQ. CDR3 in amino acids: CASSQVSSGRHEQFF. The CDR3 bases are TGTGCCAGCAGCCAAGTGTCTAGCGGGAGACATGAGCAGTTCTTC.

The chain is built from TRBV30 and TRBJ2-2; a weak D match, TRBD2 (5 bases). In germline, CDR1 is GTSNPN, CDR2 SVGIG (reference sequence). V lost 2 bases, J lost 5 bases, and 18 bases lay in between. The CDR3 has 16 amino acids. CDR3 coding DNA: TGTGCCTGGAGTTTATCCCGGACTGCTCGGACCGGGGAGCTGTTTTTT. It yields the protein CAWSLSRTARTGELFF.

The chain's CDR3 is CASSSGGVAGFQETQYF. The CDR3 DNA follows: TGCGCCAGCAGCTCGGGAGGAGTAGCGGGGTTCCAAGAGACCCAGTACTTC. J is TRBJ2-5 and V is TRBV5-1; 8 bases are shared with TRBD2. V lost 3 bases to trimming and J lost 1 base; unmatched junction nucleotides: 11. Germline V gene lookup returns CDR1 SGHRS and CDR2 YFSETQ. The CDR3 has 17 amino acids.

This clone came up a few times. The chain employs TRBV9 and TRBJ2-1; TRBD2 matches 10 bases. CDR1 is SGDLS and CDR2 is YYNGEE in the germline V gene. V was pared by 0 bases and J by 6 bases, with 9 bases of the junction left unmatched. This CDR3 has 17 amino acids. This chain's CDR3 is CASSVAGRSGGVNEQFF. The CDR3 DNA sequence: TGTGCCAGCAGCGTAGCTGGCCGGAGCGGGGGGGTCAATGAGCAGTTCTTC.

This rearrangement joins TRBV9 to TRBJ2-7; the D is unclear. The CDR3 is 13 residues long. V lost 4 bases and J lost 9, with 17 bases in between. Germline assignment: CDR1 SGDLS and CDR2 YYNGEE. CDR3 sequence (DNA): TGTGCCAGCAGCCCAGACCCCTCCGGCGGGCAGTACTTC. Protein sequence: CASSPDPSGGQYF.

The chain has TRBV4-3 and TRBJ2-7; D is ambiguous. This CDR3 contains 14 residues. Trimming took 1 base from V and 0 from J, leaving 7 bases between them. Germline values: CDR1 LGHNA, CDR2 YSLEER. The CDR3 loop is CASSQVFPSYEQYF. The CDR3, as DNA: TGCGCCAGCAGCCAAGTCTTTCCCTCCTACGAGCAGTACTTC.

CDR3 bases: TGTGCCAGCAGCTCCCTACAGGGGAACTATGGCTACACCTTC. Translation: CASSSLQGNYGYTF. The chain is built from TRBV5-6 and TRBJ1-2, with 7 bases lining up with TRBD1. Germline loops: CDR1 SGHDT, CDR2 YYEEEE. Trimming took 3 bases from V and 2 from J; bases not matched to a gene: 4. This CDR3 has 14 amino acids.

The chain is built from TRBV18 and TRBJ1-5; D is ambiguous. Germline V lookup: CDR1 KGHSH, CDR2 LQKENI. The CDR3 consists of 17 residues. The V and J ends lost 1 base and 3 bases respectively, with 16 bases between them. CDR3 protein: CASSPLRPEDYNQPQHF. The CDR3 region has the DNA TGTGCCAGCTCACCACTTCGGCCTGAAGACTACAATCAGCCCCAGCATTTT.

This rearrangement joins TRBV7-8 to TRBJ2-3; TRBD1 matches 7 bases. The V segment lost 5 bases and the J segment 0 bases; nucleotides outside the gene matches: 8. The CDR3 covers 16 residues. From germline, CDR1 is SGHVS and CDR2 FQNEAQ. In DNA form, the CDR3 reads TGTGCCAGCAGCAAAATCGACAGGGCTAGCACAGATACGCAGTATTTT. This encodes CASSKIDRASTDTQYF.

The chain employs TRBV27 and TRBJ2-1; TRBD2 matches at 13 bases. The CDR3 runs 18 residues. Unmatched junction bases numbered 12, after V lost 5 bases and J lost 5 bases. Per germline, CDR1 MNHEY and CDR2 SMNVEV (reference sequence). The CDR3 DNA sequence: TGTGCCAGCAGTCCTACCTCAAGACTAGCGGGGGGTGACAATGAGCAGTTCTTC. Encoded protein: CASSPTSRLAGGDNEQFF.

The rearrangement links TRBV7-2 to TRBJ2-3, with D perhaps matching TRBD2 (5 bases). This CDR3 contains 15 residues. From germline, CDR1 is SGHTA and CDR2 FQGNSA. V lost 2 bases and J lost 6, with 15 bases in between. CDR3 sequence: CASSLRGYWADTQYF. The CDR3 DNA reads TGTGCCAGCAGCTTAAGAGGGTACTGGGCGGATACGCAGTATTTT. Combining the CDR3 with reference TRBV7-2 and TRBJ2-3 gives the whole variable domain GAGVSQSPSNKVTEKGKDVELRCDPISGHTALYWYRQSLGQGLEFLIYFQGNSAPDKSGLPSDRFSAERTGGSVSTLTIQRTQQEDSAVYLCASSLRGYWADTQYFGPGTRLTVL.

V gene TRBV6-5 combines with J gene TRBJ2-2; D perhaps matches TRBD2 (6 bases). The V and J ends lost 8 bases and 3 bases respectively, with 16 bases between them. This CDR3 contains 15 residues. Germline-derived CDR1 and CDR2 are MNHEY and SVGAGI. Written as DNA, the CDR3 is TGTGCCAGCGGCCCTCGGGACTCCTACACCGGGGAGCTGTTTTTT. It codes for CASGPRDSYTGELFF.

The genes are TRBV6-5 and TRBJ1-2; TRBD1 is a possible D gene (6 bases). Between the trimmed V and J ends, which lost 6 bases and 0 bases, there was a span of 14 bases. Looked up from germline, CDR1 is MNHEY and CDR2 is SVGAGI. This CDR3 contains 15 residues. The CDR3 is CASSHGDTANYGYTF. In nucleotides, the CDR3 is TGTGCCAGCAGCCACGGGGACACTGCTAACTATGGCTACACCTTC.

The V and J genes are TRBV5-1 and TRBJ1-1; TRBD1 is a possible D gene (5 bases). The CDR3 length is 15 residues. Germline values: CDR1 SGHRS, CDR2 YFSETQ. V gave up 0 bases and J gave up 4 bases, with 13 bases separating them. CDR3 in amino acids: CASSLAGQGVTEAFF. CDR3 nucleotides: TGCGCCAGCAGCTTGGCGGGCCAGGGTGTCACTGAAGCTTTCTTT. The full variable domain, with the rest looked up from reference TRBV5-1 and TRBJ1-1, is KAGVTQTPRYLIKTRGQQVTLSCSPISGHRSVSWYQQTPGQGLQFLFEYFSETQRNKGNFPGRFSGRQFSNSRSEMNVSTLELGDSALYLCASSLAGQGVTEAFFGQGTRLTVV.

This clone has a single count. The V and J genes are TRBV5-4 and TRBJ2-1, with 11 bases fitting TRBD2. Germline trimming cut 6 bases from V and 9 bases from J; bases unmatched to any gene: 8. Germline assignment: CDR1 SGHNT and CDR2 YYREEE (reference sequence). CDR3 length: 14 residues. CDR3 residues: CASTTVGTSGEQFF. CDR3 nucleotide sequence: TGTGCCAGCACCACGGTAGGGACTAGCGGTGAGCAGTTCTTC. Together with reference TRBV5-4 and TRBJ2-1, the CDR3 gives the full variable domain: ETGVTQSPTHLIKTRGQQVTLRCSSQSGHNTVSWYQQALGQGPQFIFQYYREEENGRGNFPPRFSGLQFPNYSSELNVNALELDDSALYLCASTTVGTSGEQFFGPGTRLTVL.

The chain employs TRBV6-2 or TRBV6-3 and TRBJ2-3; 10 nucleotides agree with TRBD2. This CDR3 has 15 residues. Looked up from germline, CDR1 is MNHEY and CDR2 is SVGEGT. Germline trimming cut 4 bases from V and 6 bases from J; bases unmatched to any gene: 7. The CDR3 sequence is CASSWSGGASDTQYF. The CDR3 coding sequence is TGTGCCAGCAGTTGGAGCGGGGGGGCTTCGGATACGCAGTATTTT.

The chain combines TRBV5-8 with TRBJ1-1, with D hard to call. Germline V CDR1 and CDR2: SGHTS, YDEGEE. The CDR3 totals 11 residues. Trimming left V 2 bases short and J 9 bases short, with 8 bases between. The CDR3, as DNA: TGTGCCAGCAGCTTAGAGAATAAAGCTTTCTTT. This gives the protein CASSLENKAFF. Complete variable domain (other parts from reference TRBV5-8 and TRBJ1-1): EAGVTQSPTHLIKTRGQQATLRCSPISGHTSVYWYQQALGLGLQFLLWYDEGEERNRGNFPPRFSGRQFPNYSSELNVNALELEDSALYLCASSLENKAFFGQGTRLTVV.

The V and J genes are TRBV11-2 and TRBJ2-1; TRBD2 is a possible D gene (6 bases). The CDR3 is made up of 15 amino acids. CDR1 and CDR2 from the germline V gene are SGHAT and FQNNGV. V lost 5 bases to trimming and J lost 7 bases, with 18 bases between them. CDR3 bases: TGTGCCAGCAGCCCAGGGAGGACTTTAAGGAATGAGCAGTTCTTC. Translating it yields CASSPGRTLRNEQFF.

Only a few counts were recorded for this clone. The identical CDR3 is also encoded by other nucleotide sequences in the sample. The chain has TRBV5-1 and TRBJ2-2; the match to TRBD2 covers 10 bases. CDR1 is SGHRS, CDR2 YFSETQ, per germline. The V segment lost 0 bases and the J segment 5 bases; nucleotides outside the gene matches: 1. The CDR3 covers 15 residues. CDR3 protein: CASSLVAGGTGELFF. The CDR3 nucleotides are TGCGCCAGCAGCTTGGTAGCGGGAGGAACCGGGGAGCTGTTTTTT.

With respect to this clone: Other DNA sequences in this specimen translate into the identical CDR3. The V and J genes are TRBV28 and TRBJ1-2; 8 bases match TRBD1. Germline CDR1 and CDR2: MDHEN and SYDVKM. The CDR3 length is 13 residues. J was trimmed by 7 bases and V by 6 bases; bases with no gene match: 7. CDR3 amino acids: CASSSGQGGGYTF. The CDR3 DNA is TGTGCCAGCAGCTCAGGACAGGGAGGTGGCTACACCTTC.

This rearrangement joins TRBV7-8 to TRBJ1-2; 10 nucleotides agree with TRBD1. CDR3 length: 15 amino acids. J was trimmed by 7 bases and V by 2 bases; bases with no gene match: 7. The V gene's germline CDR1 is SGHVS and CDR2 FQNEAQ. DNA of the CDR3: TGTGCCAGCAGCTTATCCGGGACAGGGGTTACTGGCTACACCTTC. Its translation: CASSLSGTGVTGYTF.